This T cell receptor beta chain was retrieved from a study of cytomegalovirus exposure and HLA in healthy donors. Whole-study results and caveats: What a later analysis reportedly showed was that an Asian-associated ancestry cluster had fewer N-insertions than the approximately 700-donor mean.

Vbeta (60) and Jbeta (13) primers were used in the PCR. Here immunoSEQ multiplex PCR was the method, and the copy in TCRdb shows in-frame clones only, minus some. The sample yields approximately 94,000 clones, 60% to 85% seen once. Worth noting for this clone: The target antigen is unknown.

The CDR3 is 14 amino acids. The V and J ends lost 1 base and 3 bases, in that order; junction bases with no gene match: 2. Per the germline V gene, CDR1 is SGDLS and CDR2 is YYNGEE. The V call is TRBV9, the J call TRBJ2-7; 9 bases agree with TRBD1. The sample comprised PBMCs. The clonotype comes from a man between 25 and 39 years old in good health and CMV-seropositive. DNA of the CDR3: TGTGCCAGCAGCGTAACAGGGGGCTTCTACGAGCAGTACTTC. Its protein product is CASSVTGGFYEQYF.